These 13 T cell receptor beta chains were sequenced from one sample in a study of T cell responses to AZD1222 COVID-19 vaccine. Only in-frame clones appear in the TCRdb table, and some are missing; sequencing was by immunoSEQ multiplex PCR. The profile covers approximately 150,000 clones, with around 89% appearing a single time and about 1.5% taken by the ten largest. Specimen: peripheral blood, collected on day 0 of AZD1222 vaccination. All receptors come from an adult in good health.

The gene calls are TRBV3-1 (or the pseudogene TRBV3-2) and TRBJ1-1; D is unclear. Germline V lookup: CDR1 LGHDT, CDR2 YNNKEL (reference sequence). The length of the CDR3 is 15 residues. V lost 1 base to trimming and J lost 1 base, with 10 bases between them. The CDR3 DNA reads TGTGCCAGCAGCCAAGGAGCCCCCAAGAACACTGAAGCTTTCTTT. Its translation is CASSQGAPKNTEAFF.

The CDR3, as DNA: TGTGCCAGTAGCCCCTCGGGGGGGAATTCCTACGAGCAGTACTTC. Protein: CASSPSGGNSYEQYF. This chain links TRBV19 with TRBJ2-7; 8 nucleotides line up with TRBD2. Germline V gives CDR1 LNHDA, CDR2 SQIVND (reference sequence). Germline trimming cut 6 bases from V and 1 base from J; bases unmatched to any gene: 8. The CDR3 consists of 15 residues.

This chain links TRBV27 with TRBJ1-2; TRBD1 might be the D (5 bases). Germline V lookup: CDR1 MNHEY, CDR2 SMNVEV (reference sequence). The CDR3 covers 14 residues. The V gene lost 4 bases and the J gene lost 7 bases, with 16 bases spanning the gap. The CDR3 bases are TGTGCCAGCAGTTATGGGTCAGGGAGGGTTGGCTACACCTTC. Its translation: CASSYGSGRVGYTF.

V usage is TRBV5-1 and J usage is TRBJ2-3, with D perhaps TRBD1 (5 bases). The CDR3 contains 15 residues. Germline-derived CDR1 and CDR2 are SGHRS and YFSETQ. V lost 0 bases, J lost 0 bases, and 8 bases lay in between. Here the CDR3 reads CASSLGRQSTDTQYF. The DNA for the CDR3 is TGCGCCAGCAGCTTGGGTAGACAGAGCACAGATACGCAGTATTTT.

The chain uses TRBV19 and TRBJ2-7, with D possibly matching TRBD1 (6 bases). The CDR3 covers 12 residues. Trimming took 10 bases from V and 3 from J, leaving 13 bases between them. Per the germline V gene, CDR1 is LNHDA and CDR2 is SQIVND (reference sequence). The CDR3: CAKVDRFYEQYF. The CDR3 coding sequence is TGTGCCAAAGTTGACAGGTTCTACGAGCAGTACTTC.

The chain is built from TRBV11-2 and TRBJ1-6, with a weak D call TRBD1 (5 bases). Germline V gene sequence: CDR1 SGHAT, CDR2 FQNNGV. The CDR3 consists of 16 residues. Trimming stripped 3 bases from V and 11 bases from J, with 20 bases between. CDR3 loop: CASSFTGYGVRAPLHF. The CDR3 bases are TGTGCCAGCAGCTTCACAGGATATGGGGTTCGGGCACCCCTCCACTTT.

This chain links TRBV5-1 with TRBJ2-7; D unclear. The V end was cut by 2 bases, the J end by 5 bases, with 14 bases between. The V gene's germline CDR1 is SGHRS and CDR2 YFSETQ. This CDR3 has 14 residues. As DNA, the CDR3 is TGCGCCAGCAGCTTTTTAGGGCAGGCGAACGAGCAGTACTTC. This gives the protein CASSFLGQANEQYF.

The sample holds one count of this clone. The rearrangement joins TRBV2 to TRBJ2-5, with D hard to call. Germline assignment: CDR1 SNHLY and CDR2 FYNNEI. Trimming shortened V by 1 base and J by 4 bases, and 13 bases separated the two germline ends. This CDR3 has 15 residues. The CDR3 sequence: CASSEGLLRAETQYF. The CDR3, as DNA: TGTGCCAGCAGTGAAGGACTCCTAAGGGCAGAGACCCAGTACTTC.

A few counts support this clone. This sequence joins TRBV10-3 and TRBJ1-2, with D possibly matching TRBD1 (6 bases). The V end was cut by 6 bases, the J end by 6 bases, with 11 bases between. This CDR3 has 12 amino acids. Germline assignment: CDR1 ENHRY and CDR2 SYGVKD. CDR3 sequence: CAIRDSLDGYTF. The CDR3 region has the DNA TGTGCCATCAGGGACAGTTTAGATGGCTACACCTTC.

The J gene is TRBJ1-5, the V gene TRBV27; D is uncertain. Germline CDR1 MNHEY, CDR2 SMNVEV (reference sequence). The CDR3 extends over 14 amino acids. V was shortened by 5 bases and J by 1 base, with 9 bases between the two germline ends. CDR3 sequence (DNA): TGTGCCAGCAGTCCAGACGGGAGCAATCAGCCCCAGCATTTT. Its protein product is CASSPDGSNQPQHF.

Here the CDR3 DNA reads TGTGCCTGGAGAACAGGTGAAAAACTGTTTTTT. Translating gives CAWRTGEKLFF. The chain is built from TRBV30 and TRBJ1-4; D is perhaps TRBD1 (5 bases). The CDR3 spans 11 residues. Germline V gene sequence: CDR1 GTSNPN, CDR2 SVGIG (reference sequence). Trimming stripped 3 bases from V and 7 bases from J, with 6 bases between.

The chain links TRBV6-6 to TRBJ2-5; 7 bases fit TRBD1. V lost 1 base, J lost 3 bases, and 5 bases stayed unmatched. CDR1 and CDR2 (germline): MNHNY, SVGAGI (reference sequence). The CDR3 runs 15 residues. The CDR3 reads CASSYWDSIEETQYF. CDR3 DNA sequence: TGTGCCAGCAGTTACTGGGACAGCATAGAAGAGACCCAGTACTTC.

This CDR3 is CASSLEGPYGYTF. The CDR3 DNA follows: TGTGCCAGCAGTTTGGAGGGACCCTATGGCTACACCTTC. The chain uses TRBV12-3 or TRBV12-4 and TRBJ1-2, with D maybe TRBD1 (5 bases). Trimming stripped 3 bases from V and 4 bases from J, with 9 bases between. The CDR3 runs 13 residues.